These 22 T cell receptor beta chains originate from one sample sequenced in a study of blood T cell repertoires in COVID-19. The assay was immunoSEQ multiplex PCR, and TCRdb's table has in-frame clones only and misses some. The sample includes fewer than 400,000 clones, 90% to 95% of them seen just once. The sequenced material came from PBMCs or T cells enriched from blood (not recorded which). Receptors were obtained from a woman in her twenties or thirties who had been exposed to COVID-19.

This sequence joins TRBV4-2 and TRBJ2-7; TRBD1 aligns across 7 bases. Germline trimming cut 0 bases from V and 5 bases from J; bases unmatched to any gene: 7. CDR1 and CDR2 from the germline V gene are LGHNA and YNFKEQ. This CDR3 is 15 amino acids long. The CDR3 here is CASSQELRGSHEQYF. CDR3 in DNA: TGTGCCAGCAGCCAAGAGCTCAGGGGGAGCCACGAGCAGTACTTC.

This clone is a singleton in its sample. The rearrangement links TRBV19 to TRBJ1-1; D is perhaps TRBD1 (6 bases). The CDR3 runs 13 residues. Germline values: CDR1 LNHDA, CDR2 SQIVND (reference sequence). Trimming shortened V by 8 bases and J by 6 bases, and 16 bases separated the two germline ends. The CDR3 region is CASQGFRLAEAFF. The CDR3 coding sequence is TGTGCCAGTCAGGGGTTTAGGTTGGCTGAAGCTTTCTTT.

V is TRBV6-1 and J is TRBJ2-7, with a weak D call TRBD2 (5 bases). This CDR3 region has 14 residues. With 1 base removed from V and 3 bases from J, the gap between germline ends came to 10 bases. The V gene's germline CDR1 is MNHNS and CDR2 SASEGT. The CDR3 nucleotides read TGTGCCAGCAGTGAAGTTCCGGGATACTACGAGCAGTACTTC. As protein: CASSEVPGYYEQYF.

The chain recombines TRBV27 with TRBJ2-4; TRBD1 might be the D (5 bases). The CDR3 totals 13 residues. With 2 bases removed from V and 11 bases from J, the gap between germline ends came to 13 bases. Germline loops: CDR1 MNHEY, CDR2 SMNVEV (reference sequence). Here the CDR3 reads CASSLRTGGLQYF. The CDR3 bases are TGTGCCAGCAGTTTACGTACAGGCGGACTTCAGTACTTC.

The chain has TRBV5-1 and TRBJ2-5, with D possibly TRBD1 on 5 matching bases. CDR1 SGHRS and CDR2 YFSETQ come from the germline V gene. CDR3 length: 14 residues. V lost 3 bases, J lost 2 bases, and 11 bases lay in between. CDR3 amino acids: CASSSRQQQETQYF. CDR3 sequence (DNA): TGCGCCAGCAGCTCGCGACAGCAACAAGAGACCCAGTACTTC. Drawing the rest from reference TRBV5-1 and TRBJ2-5, the complete variable domain is KAGVTQTPRYLIKTRGQQVTLSCSPISGHRSVSWYQQTPGQGLQFLFEYFSETQRNKGNFPGRFSGRQFSNSRSEMNVSTLELGDSALYLCASSSRQQQETQYFGPGTRLLVL.

This chain joins TRBV21-1 and TRBJ1-2. TRBV21-1 is annotated as a pseudogene. This CDR3 has 16 amino acids. The CDR3 region is CASSKAWTSTIYGYTF. The CDR3 DNA reads TGTGCCAGCAGCAAAGCTTGGACTTCCACCATCTATGGCTACACCTTC.

The chain combines TRBV7-6 with TRBJ2-6; no definite D call. The CDR3 has 16 residues. Germline CDR1 is SGHVS and CDR2 is FNYEAQ. Between the trimmed V and J ends, which lost 1 base and 0 bases, there was a span of 7 bases. CDR3 sequence reads: CASSLGRFSGANVLTF. DNA of the CDR3: TGTGCCAGCAGCTTAGGGCGGTTCTCTGGGGCCAACGTCCTGACTTTC.

The rearrangement links TRBV14 to TRBJ1-1; 9 bases agree with TRBD1. The junction had 5 bases not matched to a gene; V was cut back by 3 bases and J by 3 bases. Looked up from germline, CDR1 is SGHDN and CDR2 is FVKESK. This CDR3 spans 15 amino acids. The CDR3 is CASSHTGGADTEAFF. As DNA, the CDR3 is TGTGCCAGCAGCCACACAGGGGGCGCGGACACTGAAGCTTTCTTT. The full variable domain, its missing parts supplied by reference TRBV14 and TRBJ1-1, is EAGVTQFPSHSVIEKGQTVTLRCDPISGHDNLYWYRRVMGKEIKFLLHFVKESKQDESGMPNNRFLAERTGGTYSTLKVQPAELEDSGVYFCASSHTGGADTEAFFGQGTRLTVV.

CDR3 DNA: TGTGCCAGCAGCGTAGATTTAGGGAGAGGTGAAAAACTGTTTTTT. Protein sequence: CASSVDLGRGEKLFF. The V gene is TRBV9, the J gene TRBJ1-4; D gene uncertain. Germline loops: CDR1 SGDLS, CDR2 YYNGEE. This CDR3 region has 15 residues. V lost 0 bases and J 7 bases, leaving 13 bases between the germline ends. The whole variable domain, remainder taken from reference TRBV9 and TRBJ1-4, is DSGVTQTPKHLITATGQRVTLRCSPRSGDLSVYWYQQSLDQGLQFLIQYYNGEERAKGNILERFSAQQFPDLHSELNLSSLELGDSALYFCASSVDLGRGEKLFFGSGTQLSVL.

This clone was observed once. The V and J genes are TRBV7-9 and TRBJ1-2; 8 bases agree with TRBD1. Per the germline V gene, CDR1 is SEHNR and CDR2 is FQNEAQ (reference sequence). The CDR3 loop spans 14 amino acids. Losses at the gene ends were 4 bases for V and 0 bases for J; bases not matched to a gene: 1. The CDR3 loop is CASSSGGPNYGYTF. The CDR3 bases are TGTGCCAGCAGCTCAGGGGGCCCTAACTATGGCTACACCTTC.

The rearrangement uses TRBV6-1 and TRBJ1-2; D is ambiguous. Germline assignment: CDR1 MNHNS and CDR2 SASEGT. V lost 3 bases and J 5 bases, leaving 10 bases between the germline ends. The CDR3 is 13 amino acids. The CDR3 region has the DNA TGTGCCAGCAGTGACGGAGGGTGGTATGGCTACACCTTC. Its protein is CASSDGGWYGYTF.

The V and J genes are TRBV7-2 and TRBJ1-1; D is unresolved. CDR1 is SGHTA, CDR2 FQGNSA, per germline. Trimming stripped 3 bases from V and 11 bases from J, with 16 bases between. CDR3 length equals 13 residues. The CDR3 region is CASSFTIANYAFF. The CDR3 bases are TGTGCCAGCAGCTTTACCATTGCTAATTACGCTTTCTTT.

The chain joins TRBV19 to TRBJ1-1; 7 bases align to TRBD1. Germline values: CDR1 LNHDA, CDR2 SQIVND (reference sequence). The CDR3 is made up of 14 amino acids. V trimming: 4 bases; J trimming: 4 bases; junction bases outside the gene matches: 6. The CDR3 nucleotides are TGTGCCAGTAGTAGACCGGGACAGTTCACTGAAGCTTTCTTT. This codes for CASSRPGQFTEAFF.

The chain is built from TRBV29-1 and TRBJ1-2; 11 nucleotides agree with TRBD1. CDR1 is SQVTM and CDR2 is ANQGSEA in the germline V gene. This CDR3 has 12 amino acids. The CDR3 DNA is TGCAGTGGGACAGGGGGTAACTATGGCTACACCTTC. Encoded protein: CSGTGGNYGYTF.

The rearrangement links TRBV2 to TRBJ1-6; D is possibly TRBD1 (5 bases). Per germline, CDR1 SNHLY and CDR2 FYNNEI. CDR3 length: 15 residues. Trimming stripped 4 bases from V and 7 bases from J, with 14 bases between. The CDR3 protein is CASSVPGRRNSPLHF. The DNA for the CDR3 is TGTGCCAGCAGTGTTCCAGGGCGGCGAAATTCACCCCTCCACTTT.

The J gene is TRBJ1-4, the V gene TRBV7-9; D uncertain. CDR3 size: 13 residues. Germline V gene lookup returns CDR1 SEHNR and CDR2 FQNEAQ (reference sequence). V lost 7 bases and J lost 7, with 13 bases in between. CDR3 nucleotide sequence: TGTGCCAGCATGGGCGGGTGGAGTGAAAAACTGTTTTTT. This sequence encodes CASMGGWSEKLFF.

The V gene is TRBV3-1 (or the pseudogene TRBV3-2), the J gene TRBJ2-2; 8 bases map to TRBD2. The CDR3 length is 13 residues. Germline V gives CDR1 LGHDT, CDR2 YNNKEL (reference sequence). Trimming removed 5 bases from V and 5 bases from J; junction bases left unmatched: 1. In nucleotides, the CDR3 is TGTGCCAGCAGCTCGGGGGGGACCGGGGAGCTGTTTTTT. This encodes CASSSGGTGELFF.

The chain uses TRBV5-5 and TRBJ1-2, with no clear D. V gave up 4 bases and J gave up 4 bases, with 5 bases separating them. Germline V CDR1 and CDR2: SGHKS, YYEKEE (reference sequence). This CDR3 region has 11 residues. The CDR3 loop reads CASSPFYGYTF. The CDR3 DNA follows: TGTGCCAGCAGCCCTTTCTATGGCTACACCTTC.

The rearrangement uses TRBV30 and TRBJ2-5; the D gene is possibly TRBD1 (6 bases). Germline CDR1 reads GTSNPN; CDR2 reads SVGIG (reference sequence). The CDR3 runs to 16 residues. The V end lost 0 bases, the J end lost 5 bases, and 19 bases lay between the germline ends. CDR3 sequence reads: CAWSVGVSGASETQYF. The CDR3 DNA follows: TGTGCCTGGAGTGTAGGGGTTTCAGGGGCGAGTGAGACCCAGTACTTC. Filled out from reference TRBV30 and TRBJ2-5, the complete variable domain reads SQTIHQWPATLVQPVGSPLSLECTVEGTSNPNLYWYRQAAGRGLQLLFYSVGIGQISSEVPQNLSASRPQDRQFILSSKKLLLSDSGFYLCAWSVGVSGASETQYFGPGTRLLVL.

This chain uses TRBV4-1 with TRBJ1-1; D gene ambiguous. V lost 1 base, J lost 5 bases, and 14 bases lay in between. Germline V gives CDR1 MGHRA, CDR2 YSYEKL. The CDR3 covers 15 residues. CDR3 sequence reads: CASSQGGRGRTEAFF. CDR3 coding DNA: TGCGCCAGCAGCCAAGGCGGCCGCGGTAGGACTGAAGCTTTCTTT.

The CDR3 DNA reads TGCAGCGTTGATTTTGTGGGACAGGGACGGTATGGCTACACCTTC. As protein: CSVDFVGQGRYGYTF. This chain uses TRBV29-1 with TRBJ1-2; 9 bases map to TRBD1. Germline lookup yields CDR1 SQVTM and CDR2 ANQGSEA. CDR3 length: 15 residues. With V trimmed by 3 bases and J by 5 bases, 10 bases remained unmatched.

The V gene is TRBV7-6, the J gene TRBJ2-2; 9 positions match TRBD1. Losses at the gene ends were 5 bases for V and 6 bases for J; bases not matched to a gene: 7. The CDR3 extends over 15 amino acids. In germline, CDR1 is SGHVS, CDR2 FNYEAQ. CDR3 loop: CASSPTGGIAGELFF. The DNA for the CDR3 is TGTGCCAGCAGCCCAACAGGGGGCATCGCCGGGGAGCTGTTTTTT.